This T cell receptor beta chain is from a study of blood T cell repertoires in COVID-19. Assay: immunoSEQ multiplex PCR; the TCRdb copy retains only in-frame clones and omits some. The table has fewer than 85,000 clones, roughly 70% seen once. This CDR3 contains 13 residues. V gave up 6 bases and J gave up 3 bases, with 9 bases separating them. Germline V gives CDR1 MNHEY, CDR2 SVGAGI. This chain connects TRBV6-5 to TRBJ1-5; TRBD1 might be the D (5 bases). Material for sequencing was peripheral blood. The receptor was isolated from a man aged 55 to 70 with acute or convalescent COVID-19. As DNA, the CDR3 is TGTGCCAGCAGACGGGACTCCAATCAGCCCCAGCATTTT. This encodes CASRRDSNQPQHF.